The 18 T cell receptor beta chains listed next were all sequenced from one sample in a study of a mutant IDH1 vaccine in newly diagnosed glioma. Stated time point: week 35, safety follow-up. One vaccine dose held 300 ug of mutant IDH1 20-mer peptide and came with topical imiquimod. These receptors' antigens are unknown. Clones were sequenced by immunoSEQ multiplex PCR, and TCRdb holds only the in-frame ones, with some missing. The sample holds around 32,000 clones, around 80% seen once. Sequenced material: PBMCs, taken from a glioma patient whose treatment included an IDH1 peptide vaccine. The receptors were sampled from a woman under 30 with glioma.

J is TRBJ1-2 and V is TRBV21-1; the D call TRBD1 from the table was never checked on the DNA. TRBV21-1 is a pseudogene locus. CDR3 length equals 14 residues. The CDR3 sequence is CASTTGCLVRGYTF. The CDR3 coding sequence is TGTGCCAGCACCACAGGATGCCTGGTGCGGGGCTACACCTTC.

The chain is built from TRBV15 and TRBJ2-7; D assignment may be TRBD1 or TRBD2 (5 bases each). The V gene's germline CDR1 is LNHNV and CDR2 YYDKDF (reference sequence). The CDR3 has 17 amino acids. V was clipped by 3 bases and J by 7 bases, with 25 bases between them. The CDR3 is CATSRILGWGTWSEQYF. CDR3 nucleotides: TGTGCCACCAGCAGGATTCTGGGATGGGGGACCTGGAGTGAGCAGTACTTC. Supplemented by reference TRBV15 and TRBJ2-7, the full variable domain reads DAMVIQNPRYQVTQFGKPVTLSCSQTLNHNVMYWYQQKSSQAPKLLFHYYDKDFNNEADTPDNFQSRRPNTSFCFLDIRSPGLGDTAMYLCATSRILGWGTWSEQYFGPGTRLTVT.

This clone was seen only once. The genes are TRBV5-1 and TRBJ1-2; 8 bases are a match to TRBD1. Trimming removed 4 bases from V and 8 bases from J; junction bases left unmatched: 7. The CDR3 consists of 13 residues. CDR1 is SGHRS and CDR2 is YFSETQ in the germline V gene. The chain's CDR3 is CASSEGTGVGYTF. Here the CDR3 DNA reads TGCGCCAGCAGCGAAGGGACAGGAGTCGGCTACACCTTC.

The V call is TRBV9, the J call TRBJ2-3, with 8 bases that match TRBD2. This CDR3 has 19 amino acids. J gave up 1 base and V 1 base, and 14 bases lay outside the gene matches. CDR1 SGDLS and CDR2 YYNGEE come from the germline V gene. CDR3 coding DNA: TGTGCCAGCAGCGTATCCTGGAGAGGGCTAGCGGGCGGCACAGATACGCAGTATTTT. Amino acids: CASSVSWRGLAGGTDTQYF.

The CDR3 bases are TGTGCCAGCAGCTTAACCCCCCAGGACTACGAGCAGTACTTC. Residues: CASSLTPQDYEQYF. The V call is TRBV7-6, the J call TRBJ2-7; D uncertain. From germline, CDR1 is SGHVS and CDR2 FNYEAQ. This CDR3 has 14 residues. The ends were cut back, 2 bases at V and 3 bases at J, with 11 bases in the middle.

This rearrangement joins TRBV2 to TRBJ1-4; 9 bases are shared with TRBD1. The CDR3 loop spans 14 amino acids. J gave up 6 bases and V 5 bases, and 4 bases lay outside the gene matches. Germline V CDR1 and CDR2: SNHLY, FYNNEI. For the CDR3, the DNA is TGTGCCAGCAGTCCAGACAGGGGGGATGAAAAACTGTTTTTT. Protein sequence: CASSPDRGDEKLFF.

CDR3 in amino acids: CASSLVADTQYF. The CDR3 DNA is TGTGCCAGCAGCTTAGTGGCAGATACGCAGTATTTT. The chain is built from TRBV11-3 and TRBJ2-3; D is unresolved. CDR1 is SGHNT and CDR2 is YENEEA in the germline V gene. The CDR3 is made up of 12 amino acids. V lost 1 base and J 4 bases, leaving 3 bases between the germline ends.

V gene TRBV5-1 combines with J gene TRBJ2-7; tentatively, D is TRBD1 (5 bases). Germline V gene lookup returns CDR1 SGHRS and CDR2 YFSETQ. Trimming removed 1 base at V and 5 bases at J, with 19 bases between. The CDR3 length is 16 residues. The CDR3 sequence: CASSLLYQGKVHEQYF. The CDR3 DNA is TGCGCCAGCAGCTTGCTCTACCAGGGTAAGGTCCACGAGCAGTACTTC.

The chain combines TRBV20-1 with TRBJ2-7; no reliable D call. The CDR3 extends over 11 amino acids. V was shortened by 1 base and J by 4 bases, with 5 bases between the two germline ends. Germline CDR1 is DFQATT and CDR2 is SNEGSKA (reference sequence). CDR3 amino acids: CSARVGYEQYF. The CDR3 nucleotides read TGCAGTGCTAGAGTAGGTTACGAGCAGTACTTC.

V and J are TRBV19 and TRBJ1-1; D remains ambiguous. CDR1 LNHDA and CDR2 SQIVND come from the germline V gene (reference sequence). Trimming took off 6 bases at V and 6 bases at J, with 20 bases between the two ends. The CDR3 has 15 amino acids. The CDR3 reads CASSSRLSGEAEAFF. The CDR3 coding sequence is TGTGCCAGTAGCTCCCGTTTGTCTGGGGAAGCTGAAGCTTTCTTT.

This clone was seen more than once but under ten times. V and J are TRBV30 and TRBJ1-5; D is possibly TRBD1 (5 bases). The ends were cut back, 1 base at V and 7 bases at J, with 23 bases in the middle. There are 17 residues in the CDR3. The germline V gene encodes CDR1 GTSNPN and CDR2 SVGIG (reference sequence). The CDR3 here is CAWSEATVLGYRQPQHF. The CDR3 nucleotides are TGTGCCTGGAGTGAGGCGACAGTGCTTGGCTACCGGCAGCCCCAGCATTTT.

CDR3 DNA sequence: TGTGCCAGCAGTTACGGGGTCCTATCTAACTATGGCTACACCTTC. Residues: CASSYGVLSNYGYTF. The chain recombines TRBV6-5 with TRBJ1-2, with no clear D. The CDR3 is 15 amino acids. Trimming cost V 2 bases and J 0 bases, with 10 bases left between them. Germline V gene lookup returns CDR1 MNHEY and CDR2 SVGAGI.

V is TRBV19 and J is TRBJ2-7; D is possibly TRBD2 (6 bases). Per germline, CDR1 LNHDA and CDR2 SQIVND (reference sequence). This CDR3 has 13 amino acids. Trimming stripped 6 bases from V and 5 bases from J, with 14 bases between. The CDR3 DNA reads TGTGCCAGTAGCCGACTAGGTTTCGACGAGCAGTACTTC. It translates to CASSRLGFDEQYF.

The gene calls are TRBV11-1 and TRBJ1-2; maybe TRBD1 (5 bases). Germline CDR1 reads SGHAT; CDR2 reads FQDESV (reference sequence). The CDR3 totals 15 residues. V was clipped by 2 bases and J by 6 bases, with 16 bases between them. CDR3 residues: CASSLLVGQGDGYTF. The CDR3 DNA sequence: TGTGCCAGCAGCTTACTTGTCGGCCAGGGTGATGGCTACACCTTC.

This chain joins TRBV6-1 and TRBJ2-3; 8 bases align to TRBD1. After removal of 10 bases from V and 4 bases from J, the junction contained 10 bases not matched to a gene. Per the germline V gene, CDR1 is MNHNS and CDR2 is SASEGT. The CDR3 has 14 residues. This CDR3 is CATATGAPPDTQYF. The CDR3 DNA reads as TGTGCCACCGCGACAGGGGCCCCTCCAGATACGCAGTATTTT.

The V call is TRBV10-1, the J call TRBJ2-7; D possibly corresponds to TRBD1 (6 bases). Germline lookup yields CDR1 WNHNN and CDR2 SYGVQD (reference sequence). Trimming took 10 bases from V and 6 from J, leaving 22 bases between them. The CDR3 has 14 amino acids. The CDR3 here is CATSLGQWALEQYF. In nucleotides, the CDR3 is TGCGCCACCTCCTTAGGACAGTGGGCCCTCGAGCAGTACTTC.

The chain carries TRBV6-1 and TRBJ2-7; D might be TRBD2 (6 bases). CDR3 length: 15 residues. V lost 4 bases and J lost 2, with 15 bases in between. The germline V gene encodes CDR1 MNHNS and CDR2 SASEGT. The CDR3 coding sequence is TGTGCCAGCAGTGTAACCGGGACTGGCGCCTACGAGCAGTACTTC. Protein product: CASSVTGTGAYEQYF.

To note about this clone: One end of the junction does not line up with germline, which may come from a read error. The CDR3 sequence is CASSQTGNQETQYF. The CDR3, as DNA: TGTGCTAGCAGCCAGACAGGGAACCAAGAGACCCAGTACTTC. V is TRBV7-7 and J is TRBJ2-5, with 7 bases matching TRBD1. The CDR3 has 14 amino acids. CDR1 is SSHAT and CDR2 is FNYEAQ in the germline V gene (reference sequence).